This T cell receptor beta chain comes out of a study of control samples from healthy donors and cancer patients. Generated by immunoSEQ multiplex PCR, the TCRdb table keeps only in-frame clones and is missing some. The sample holds approximately 190,000 clones, over 80% seen once. Germline CDR1 and CDR2: ENHRY and SYGVKD. The V end lost 6 bases, the J end lost 1 base, and 15 bases lay between the germline ends. The CDR3 has 15 residues. This receptor was obtained from a man aged 25-40 years in good health. The rearrangement joins TRBV10-3 to TRBJ1-1, with D tentatively TRBD1 (5 bases). The sequencing input was blood. DNA for the CDR3: TGTGCCATCAGGGGTTCGGGGCGGGAGAACACTGAAGCTTTCTTT. Its translation is CAIRGSGRENTEAFF.